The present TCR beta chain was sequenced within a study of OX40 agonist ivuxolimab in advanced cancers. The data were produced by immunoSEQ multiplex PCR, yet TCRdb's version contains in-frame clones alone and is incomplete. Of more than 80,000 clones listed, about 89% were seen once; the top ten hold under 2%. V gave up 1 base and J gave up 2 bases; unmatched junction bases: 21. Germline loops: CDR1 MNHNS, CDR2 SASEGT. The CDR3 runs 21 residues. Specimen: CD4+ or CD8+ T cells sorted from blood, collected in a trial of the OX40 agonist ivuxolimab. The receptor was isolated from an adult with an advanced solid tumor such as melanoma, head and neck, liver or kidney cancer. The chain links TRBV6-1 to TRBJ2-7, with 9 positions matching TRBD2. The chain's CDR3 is CASSEVPPPFDVAGATYEQYF. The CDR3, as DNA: TGTGCCAGCAGTGAAGTTCCACCTCCCTTCGATGTAGCGGGAGCTACCTACGAGCAGTACTTC.